This entry concerns a single T cell receptor beta chain. What it recognizes is unknown. The data stem from a study of cytomegalovirus exposure and HLA in healthy donors. Whole-study findings and limits: Researchers left out some V segments, among them TRBV6-2 and TRBV6-3, as indistinguishable. Follow-up analysis seemed to connect common viral pathogens with several of the most significant clusters identified. Later genetic work tied a missense DCLRE1C variant to beta-chain V and J trimming. There were a few CMV-associated chains whose specificity for CMV antigens was confirmed in vitro.

The V and J ends lost 6 bases and 4 bases respectively, with 19 bases between them. The CDR3 runs to 15 residues. Per germline, CDR1 SQVTM and CDR2 ANQGSEA. PCR employed 60 Vbeta and 13 Jbeta primers. Assay used: immunoSEQ multiplex PCR; TCRdb lists only in-frame clones, some missing. The data show about 170,000 clones, about 75% seen once. Sample: PBMCs. The gene calls are TRBV29-1 and TRBJ1-3; D call uncertain. This TCR derives from a man aged 35-49 years in good health and CMV-seropositive. The CDR3 spells CSVLLWSWRGNTIYF. Here the CDR3 DNA reads TGCAGCGTCCTTCTCTGGAGCTGGCGAGGAAACACCATATATTTT.